This T cell receptor beta chain was sequenced during a study of blood T cells in healthy people across ages. Through a sample-barcoded 5' primer and a J-beta primer mix, a second PCR was run for 7 to 11 cycles. A 12-random-nucleotide template-switch adaptor tagged each cDNA molecule. In TCRdb, the 5' RACE reads were re-called with MiXCR into one record per CDR3 protein. The profile shows about 1 million distinct CDR3 sequences, 40% to 55% of them singletons. Healthy Caucasian individuals from Russia aged 6 to 90 served as donors. This clonotype turned up a few times. Its specificity is not known. General observations from the study: Percentage of naive T cells showed a strong correlation with TCR beta diversity.

CDR1 is SGHTA, CDR2 FQGTGA, per germline. V gave up 1 base and J gave up 4 bases, with 9 bases separating them. The CDR3 totals 14 residues. Sequenced material: blood. The genes are TRBV7-3 and TRBJ2-3; D possibly corresponds to TRBD1 (6 bases). The receptor was derived from a woman between 55 and 75 years old in good health. The chain's CDR3 is CASSLRGPADTQYF. DNA for the CDR3: TGTGCCAGCAGCTTAAGGGGGCCGGCAGATACGCAGTATTTT.